This T cell receptor (beta chain) was captured in a study of metastatic and nonmetastatic thyroid tumors. Study-wide context: Repertoires from blood and tumor or nodule tissue of malignant and benign thyroid patients were compared.

Under the authors' procedure: Across clinicopathological groups, CDR3 differences served as the basis for building a distant-metastasis classifier for papillary thyroid cancer. MiXCR re-clonotyped the PCR reads for TCRdb. TCRdb's processing, not the study's, gives the V and J calls here. Of some 21,000 clones in the sample, approximately 11% are singletons; the top ten hold almost 30%. Germline V gives CDR1 SGHDT, CDR2 YYEEEE. The CDR3 runs 14 residues. The V end was cut by 2 bases, the J end by 4 bases, with 13 bases between. Study results and caveats: TCR beta diversity was reportedly significantly higher in malignant thyroid tumors than benign nodules, in blood and tumor.

Each patient came to thyroid surgery without any prior treatment (of any kind). A note on this clone: Its specificity is unknown.

Material for sequencing was blood. This clonotype was sampled from a female donor with papillary thyroid cancer or a benign thyroid nodule (not recorded which). Some clones in this sample may be carry-over from other donors' samples. The V call is TRBV5-6, the J call TRBJ2-7; possibly TRBD2 for D (5 bases). This chain's CDR3 is CASSFPDGGYEQYF. The CDR3, as DNA: TGTGCCAGCAGCTTCCCTGACGGAGGATACGAGCAGTACTTC. The full variable domain, in which reference TRBV5-6 and TRBJ2-7 provide the parts outside the CDR3, is DAGVTQSPTHLIKTRGQQVTLRCSPKSGHDTVSWYQQALGQGPQFIFQYYEEEERQRGNFPDRFSGHQFPNYSSELNVNALLLGDSALYLCASSFPDGGYEQYFGPGTRLTVT.